Following are 21 T cell receptor beta chains from one sample sequenced in a study of Ad26.COV2.S vaccination and SARS-CoV-2 variants. Profiled with immunoSEQ multiplex PCR; TCRdb holds only in-frame clones, not every one. The sample yields about 250,000 clones, around 87% seen once. Treatment given: roughly 18 received Ad26.COV2.S at low or high dose, single or two shots; a few received placebo; per-sample allocation not given. Collection of the samples took place on day 63 after the first injection of vaccine or placebo. Specimen: peripheral blood, collected in a trial of Ad26.COV2.S vaccine versus placebo. These receptors were collected from a person aged 18-60 years who received the Ad26.COV2.S COVID-19 vaccine or a placebo.

The chain employs TRBV9 and TRBJ1-2, with 8 bases lining up with TRBD1. After removal of 4 bases from V and 3 bases from J, the junction contained 11 bases not matched to a gene. Germline CDR1 reads SGDLS; CDR2 reads YYNGEE. The CDR3 runs to 16 residues. CDR3 sequence reads: CASSSQGARGHYGYTF. The CDR3 DNA reads as TGTGCCAGCAGCTCCCAGGGGGCGAGGGGCCACTATGGCTACACCTTC. The full variable domain, rest sourced from reference TRBV9 and TRBJ1-2, is DSGVTQTPKHLITATGQRVTLRCSPRSGDLSVYWYQQSLDQGLQFLIQYYNGEERAKGNILERFSAQQFPDLHSELNLSSLELGDSALYFCASSSQGARGHYGYTFGSGTRLTVV.

This sequence joins TRBV5-5 and TRBJ2-7; D unresolved. CDR1 is SGHKS, CDR2 YYEKEE, per germline (reference sequence). CDR3 length: 12 amino acids. The ends were cut back, 0 bases at V and 9 bases at J, with 10 bases in the middle. The CDR3 region is CASSLDWTPQYF. CDR3 bases: TGTGCCAGCAGCTTGGACTGGACCCCGCAGTACTTC.

The rearrangement links TRBV5-4 to TRBJ2-7; 10 positions match TRBD1. Germline CDR1 SGHNT, CDR2 YYREEE (reference sequence). V trimming: 4 bases; J trimming: 6 bases; junction bases outside the gene matches: 7. This CDR3 contains 14 residues. CDR3 sequence (DNA): TGTGCCAGCAGCACGGGACAGGGGCATGGCGAGCAGTACTTC. Amino acid sequence: CASSTGQGHGEQYF.

The rearrangement links TRBV6-6 to TRBJ2-7; 8 bases map to TRBD1. Germline assignment: CDR1 MNHNY and CDR2 SVGAGI (reference sequence). This CDR3 spans 14 amino acids. V dropped 6 bases and J dropped 4; count of bases not matched to a gene: 8. The CDR3 DNA reads TGTGCCAGCAGAGGACACCAGGGGGCGTACGAGCAGTACTTC. This translates into CASRGHQGAYEQYF.

The chain carries TRBV6-2 or TRBV6-3 and TRBJ1-2; no firm D call. The germline CDR1 and CDR2 sequences are MNHEY and SVGEGT. V lost 2 bases and J 8 bases, leaving 9 bases between the germline ends. The CDR3 has 12 amino acids. CDR3: CASSYPPRGYTF. The CDR3 region has the DNA TGTGCCAGCAGTTACCCCCCGAGGGGCTACACCTTC.

This clone was detected only once. This same CDR3 is encoded by further DNA sequences in the sample. The V and J genes are TRBV5-1 and TRBJ2-3; D is perhaps TRBD1 (6 bases). The V gene lost 2 bases and the J gene lost 0 bases, with 10 bases spanning the gap. The CDR3 contains 15 residues. Germline V gives CDR1 SGHRS, CDR2 YFSETQ. CDR3 protein: CASSLGGSSTDTQYF. The DNA of the CDR3 is TGCGCCAGCAGCTTAGGGGGATCTAGCACAGATACGCAGTATTTT. The full variable domain, completed using reference TRBV5-1 and TRBJ2-3, is KAGVTQTPRYLIKTRGQQVTLSCSPISGHRSVSWYQQTPGQGLQFLFEYFSETQRNKGNFPGRFSGRQFSNSRSEMNVSTLELGDSALYLCASSLGGSSTDTQYFGPGTRLTVL.

The V call is TRBV5-1, the J call TRBJ1-1; D perhaps matches TRBD1 (6 bases). Germline V gene data show CDR1 as SGHRS and CDR2 as YFSETQ. The CDR3 is 14 amino acids. V was pared by 0 bases and J by 4 bases, with 10 bases between. CDR3 nucleotide sequence: TGCGCCAGCAGCTTGGATGGAGGGGGCACTGAAGCTTTCTTT. Residues: CASSLDGGGTEAFF.

The chain recombines TRBV13 with TRBJ2-3; D is ambiguous. V was cut by 0 bases and J by 2 bases, with 6 bases left in between. The CDR3 totals 14 residues. CDR1 and CDR2 from the germline V gene are PRHDT and FYEKMQ (reference sequence). CDR3 coding DNA: TGTGCCAGCAGCTTAGGGGCGAACACAGATACGCAGTATTTT. Translation gives CASSLGANTDTQYF. The whole variable domain, filled in from reference TRBV13 and TRBJ2-3, reads AAGVIQSPRHLIKEKRETATLKCYPIPRHDTVYWYQQGPGQDPQFLISFYEKMQSDKGSIPDRFSAQQFSDYHSELNMSSLELGDSALYFCASSLGANTDTQYFGPGTRLTVL.

The chain recombines TRBV30 with TRBJ1-5; TRBD1 might be the D (6 bases). CDR1 is GTSNPN, CDR2 SVGIG, per germline (reference sequence). The ends were cut back, 2 bases at V and 7 bases at J, with 12 bases in the middle. CDR3 length: 13 residues. CDR3 sequence: CAWSHLGGQPQHF. CDR3 nucleotide sequence: TGTGCCTGGAGTCACCTTGGGGGCCAGCCCCAGCATTTT.

This clone was picked up a small number of times. The chain links TRBV6-5 to TRBJ2-7; maybe TRBD2 (5 bases). The germline V and J ends were trimmed by 3 bases and 0 bases, with 15 bases remaining between them. From germline, CDR1 is MNHEY and CDR2 SVGAGI. The length of the CDR3 is 16 residues. The CDR3 DNA follows: TGTGCCAGCAGTTATTCGGCGGGCCGATCCTCCTACGAGCAGTACTTC. Translated: CASSYSAGRSSYEQYF.

This rearrangement joins TRBV15 to TRBJ2-1; D not resolved. The CDR3 runs to 14 residues. The germline V gene has CDR1 LNHNV and CDR2 YYDKDF (reference sequence). Trimming shortened V by 3 bases and J by 5 bases, and 11 bases separated the two germline ends. This CDR3 reads CATSRAWWDNEQFF. The CDR3 DNA is TGTGCCACCAGCAGGGCCTGGTGGGACAATGAGCAGTTCTTC. Full variable domain (outside the CDR3, taken from reference TRBV15 and TRBJ2-1): DAMVIQNPRYQVTQFGKPVTLSCSQTLNHNVMYWYQQKSSQAPKLLFHYYDKDFNNEADTPDNFQSRRPNTSFCFLDIRSPGLGDTAMYLCATSRAWWDNEQFFGPGTRLTVL.

The chain uses TRBV6-5 and TRBJ2-3, with 8 bases lining up with TRBD1. CDR1 is MNHEY, CDR2 SVGAGI, per germline. The CDR3 extends over 13 amino acids. The junction had 6 bases not matched to a gene; V was cut back by 10 bases and J by 3 bases. CDR3 sequence: CATRGPGTDTQYF. The CDR3 bases are TGTGCCACCAGGGGGCCTGGGACAGATACGCAGTATTTT.

The rearrangement links TRBV5-4 to TRBJ1-4, with D unresolved. Germline values: CDR1 SGHNT, CDR2 YYREEE (reference sequence). V dropped 1 base and J dropped 4 bases, with 8 bases sitting between them. This CDR3 has 14 residues. In DNA form, the CDR3 reads TGTGCCAGCAGCTTGAGGGAGAATAATGAAAAACTGTTTTTT. It is translated as CASSLRENNEKLFF.

The chain is built from TRBV12-5 and TRBJ1-5; D unclear. The germline V gene has CDR1 LGHNT and CDR2 FRNRAP. The CDR3 extends over 14 amino acids. V was pared by 1 base and J by 0 bases, with 4 bases between. The CDR3 nucleotides read TGTGCTAGTGGTTTGGAGCCTAGCAATCAGCCCCAGCATTTT. Its translation is CASGLEPSNQPQHF.

The V gene is TRBV5-1, the J gene TRBJ1-3, with D possibly TRBD1 on 5 matching bases. V lost 3 bases, J lost 8 bases, and 12 bases lay in between. Germline CDR1 is SGHRS and CDR2 is YFSETQ. The CDR3 extends over 13 amino acids. The DNA for the CDR3 is TGCGCCAGCAGCTCCCGGTGGGGGGACACCATATATTTT. This sequence encodes CASSSRWGDTIYF.

The chain couples TRBV4-2 to TRBJ1-5; maybe TRBD1 (5 bases). The V gene's germline CDR1 is LGHNA and CDR2 YNFKEQ. The CDR3 contains 18 residues. V shed 1 base and J shed 2 bases, with 18 bases lying between them. CDR3 in DNA: TGTGCCAGCAGCCAAGTCCAGACGGGACCTGGGGGCAATCAGCCCCAGCATTTT. It translates to CASSQVQTGPGGNQPQHF.

The V call is TRBV5-5, the J call TRBJ1-4; TRBD1 might be the D (5 bases). Deletions cut 3 bases from V and 5 bases from J, with 11 bases between. Looked up from germline, CDR1 is SGHKS and CDR2 is YYEKEE (reference sequence). The CDR3 is 14 amino acids. The CDR3 nucleotides are TGTGCCAGCAGCTCCAGGGTGCAAAATGAAAAACTGTTTTTT. Encoded protein: CASSSRVQNEKLFF.

The V gene is TRBV6-5, the J gene TRBJ2-1, with 8 bases fitting TRBD2. The V gene end was trimmed by 0 bases and the J gene end by 5 bases; junction bases not matched to a gene: 6. The CDR3 is 16 residues long. Per the germline V gene, CDR1 is MNHEY and CDR2 is SVGAGI. CDR3 nucleotide sequence: TGTGCCAGCAGTTACTCGTGGGTAGCGGGGCACAATGAGCAGTTCTTC. This codes for CASSYSWVAGHNEQFF.

The chain uses TRBV4-1 and TRBJ1-1, with 7 bases lining up with TRBD1. Germline CDR1 reads MGHRA; CDR2 reads YSYEKL. Trimming took 6 bases from V and 4 from J; bases not matched to a gene: 17. The CDR3 runs 17 residues. The DNA for the CDR3 is TGCGCCAGCAGACCCAACCTAAGACAGGGTCGTATCACTGAAGCTTTCTTT. Protein sequence: CASRPNLRQGRITEAFF.

Here the CDR3 reads CASSFSAVTNTGELFF. CDR3 nucleotides: TGTGCCAGCAGCTTCTCGGCCGTTACGAACACCGGGGAGCTGTTTTTT. The chain joins TRBV7-2 to TRBJ2-2; D is ambiguous. V gave up 3 bases and J gave up 0 bases, with 11 bases separating them. Germline CDR1 is SGHTA and CDR2 is FQGNSA. The CDR3 loop spans 16 amino acids.

The V gene is TRBV3-1 (or the pseudogene TRBV3-2), the J gene TRBJ1-1; 7 bases align to TRBD1. Germline assignment: CDR1 LGHDT and CDR2 YNNKEL (reference sequence). Trimming at V came to 3 bases and at J to 0 bases, leaving 7 bases not matched to a gene. The CDR3 is made up of 16 amino acids. CDR3 bases: TGTGCCAGCAGCCATTACAGGGGAAGGATGAACACTGAAGCTTTCTTT. The encoded protein is CASSHYRGRMNTEAFF.